This record covers a single T cell receptor beta chain. V gave up 6 bases and J gave up 0 bases; unmatched junction bases: 11. CDR1 is SNHLY, CDR2 FYNNEI, per germline. There are 18 residues in the CDR3. This sample was included in a study of cytomegalovirus exposure and HLA in healthy donors. The PCR used 60 Vbeta and 13 Jbeta primers. Clones were read by immunoSEQ multiplex PCR, and TCRdb kept only the in-frame ones, dropping some. The data contain around 190,000 clones, around 79% of them singletons. The sequence came from a woman aged 45-65 years in good health and CMV-seronegative. Sequences were obtained from PBMCs. The chain links TRBV2 to TRBJ1-1, with 12 bases lining up with TRBD1. This CDR3 reads CASRPGQGASVMNTEAFF. The CDR3 region has the DNA TGTGCCAGCAGGCCGGGACAGGGGGCAAGTGTCATGAACACTGAAGCTTTCTTT.